Listed below are T cell receptor beta chains from one sample, sequenced in a study of blood T cell repertoires in COVID-19. Libraries were prepared by immunoSEQ multiplex PCR; TCRdb keeps only in-frame clonotypes and omits some of them. The sample has about 30,000 clones, approximately 90% seen once. Sequencing was performed on peripheral blood. The receptors here all came from an older man with acute or convalescent COVID-19. Both conserved end residues are part of each CDR3. The order of the fields is CDR3 protein, CDR3 DNA, D gene, J gene, V gene, clone size. A D gene is named only where the DNA matches it firmly. Where a row states a size, it is once, few, many or the class of an expanded clone; other rows omit it.

cdr3_aa: CASSGTGGARAQYF
cdr3_nt: TGCGCCAGCAGCGGGACAGGGGGGGCCCGAGCCCAGTACTTC
d_call: TRBD1
j_call: TRBJ2-5
v_call: TRBV5-1
clone_size: NA

cdr3_aa: CASSLVQTDTQYF
cdr3_nt: TGTGCCAGCAGTTTAGTACAAACCGATACGCAGTATTTT
d_call: NA
j_call: TRBJ2-3
v_call: TRBV28
clone_size: NA

cdr3_aa: CASSPVKAGGPTDTQYF
cdr3_nt: TGTGCCAGCTCACCGGTCAAGGCGGGGGGGCCGACAGATACGCAGTATTTT
d_call: TRBD2
j_call: TRBJ2-3
v_call: TRBV18
clone_size: NA

cdr3_aa: CASSFSRGSTEAFF
cdr3_nt: TGTGCCAGCAGTTTCTCCAGGGGCTCCACTGAAGCTTTCTTT
d_call: NA
j_call: TRBJ1-1
v_call: TRBV27
clone_size: medium-sized

cdr3_aa: CAISLLAGQQYF
cdr3_nt: TGTGCCATCAGTTTATTAGCGGGACAGCAGTATTTT
d_call: TRBD2
j_call: TRBJ2-3
v_call: TRBV10-3
clone_size: NA

cdr3_aa: CASSLDRVSGNTIYF
cdr3_nt: TGCGCCAGCAGCCTCGACAGGGTCTCTGGAAACACCATATATTTT
d_call: TRBD1
j_call: TRBJ1-3
v_call: TRBV5-1
clone_size: NA

cdr3_aa: CASSLPGTLTEAFF
cdr3_nt: TGTGCCAGCAGTTTACCGGGAACCCTCACTGAAGCTTTCTTT
d_call: NA
j_call: TRBJ1-1
v_call: TRBV28
clone_size: NA

cdr3_aa: CASSWGQGGSYEQYF
cdr3_nt: TGTGCCAGCAGTTGGGGACAGGGAGGGTCCTACGAGCAGTACTTC
d_call: TRBD1
j_call: TRBJ2-7
v_call: TRBV27
clone_size: NA

cdr3_aa: CASSIGRNGYTF
cdr3_nt: TGTGCCAGTAGTATTGGGAGGAACGGCTACACCTTC
d_call: NA
j_call: TRBJ1-2
v_call: TRBV19
clone_size: NA

cdr3_aa: CASSPPQGGNTGELFF
cdr3_nt: TGTGCCAGCAGCCCACCCCAGGGGGGGAACACCGGGGAGCTGTTTTTT
d_call: NA
j_call: TRBJ2-2
v_call: TRBV14
clone_size: NA

cdr3_aa: CASSGSSGAVLETQYF
cdr3_nt: TGTGCCAGCAGCGGATCTAGCGGGGCTGTCTTGGAGACCCAGTACTTC
d_call: TRBD2
j_call: TRBJ2-5
v_call: TRBV9
clone_size: once

cdr3_aa: CSVDADSGYGYTF
cdr3_nt: TGCAGCGTTGACGCAGACAGTGGCTATGGCTACACCTTC
d_call: NA
j_call: TRBJ1-2
v_call: TRBV29-1
clone_size: few

cdr3_aa: CASSVRGQDTQYF
cdr3_nt: TGTGCCAGTAGTGTACGGGGTCAAGATACGCAGTATTTT
d_call: NA
j_call: TRBJ2-3
v_call: TRBV19
clone_size: NA

cdr3_aa: CASSELINEQFF
cdr3_nt: TGTGCCAGCAGCGAGCTTATAAATGAGCAGTTCTTC
d_call: NA
j_call: TRBJ2-1
v_call: TRBV6-5
clone_size: NA

cdr3_aa: CASSSTGIYGYTF
cdr3_nt: TGTGCCAGCAGTTCGACAGGGATCTATGGCTACACCTTC
d_call: TRBD1
j_call: TRBJ1-2
v_call: TRBV28
clone_size: NA

cdr3_aa: CASSLAGTISYNEQFF
cdr3_nt: TGTGCCAGCAGCTTAGCCGGGACAATCTCCTACAATGAGCAGTTCTTC
d_call: NA
j_call: TRBJ2-1
v_call: TRBV7-9
clone_size: NA

cdr3_aa: CASSKATSGTDTQYF
cdr3_nt: TGTGCCAGCAGCAAAGCTACTAGTGGCACAGATACGCAGTATTTT
d_call: NA
j_call: TRBJ2-3
v_call: TRBV21-1
clone_size: NA

cdr3_aa: CASSPDMMNTEAFF
cdr3_nt: TGCGCCAGCAGCCCCGACATGATGAACACTGAAGCTTTCTTT
d_call: NA
j_call: TRBJ1-1
v_call: TRBV5-1
clone_size: NA

cdr3_aa: CASSESSNTEAFF
cdr3_nt: TGTGCCAGCAGTGAGAGCTCGAATACTGAAGCTTTCTTT
d_call: NA
j_call: TRBJ1-1
v_call: TRBV2
clone_size: NA

cdr3_aa: CATSGDPGTASGYTF
cdr3_nt: TGTGCCACCAGTGGCGATCCCGGGACAGCTAGTGGCTACACCTTC
d_call: TRBD1
j_call: TRBJ1-2
v_call: TRBV24-1
clone_size: NA

cdr3_aa: CASSEALRGDSRPQHF
cdr3_nt: TGTGCCAGCAGTGAAGCGCTTCGGGGAGATTCAAGGCCCCAGCATTTT
d_call: NA
j_call: TRBJ1-5
v_call: TRBV2
clone_size: NA

cdr3_aa: CASSLAVGTGGYGYTF
cdr3_nt: TGTGCCAGCAGTTTAGCCGTCGGGACAGGGGGGTATGGCTACACCTTC
d_call: TRBD1
j_call: TRBJ1-2
v_call: TRBV28
clone_size: NA

cdr3_aa: CASTPRGTNYGYTF
cdr3_nt: TGTGCCAGCACCCCTAGGGGGACTAACTATGGCTACACCTTC
d_call: NA
j_call: TRBJ1-2
v_call: TRBV28
clone_size: NA

cdr3_aa: CASTWEGRNTEAFF
cdr3_nt: TGTGCCAGCACCTGGGAGGGGAGGAACACTGAAGCTTTCTTT
d_call: NA
j_call: TRBJ1-1
v_call: TRBV6-6
clone_size: NA

cdr3_aa: CASSRSPGVALNIQYF
cdr3_nt: TGTGCCAGTAGTAGGTCCCCGGGGGTGGCCCTAAACATTCAGTACTTC
d_call: NA
j_call: TRBJ2-4
v_call: TRBV19
clone_size: NA

cdr3_aa: CASSWDRENTIYF
cdr3_nt: TGCGCCAGCAGCTGGGACAGGGAAAACACCATATATTTT
d_call: TRBD1
j_call: TRBJ1-3
v_call: TRBV5-1
clone_size: NA

cdr3_aa: CASSQQALRYSPLHF
cdr3_nt: TGTGCCAGCAGCCAACAGGCCCTTCGATATTCACCCCTCCACTTT
d_call: NA
j_call: TRBJ1-6
v_call: TRBV14
clone_size: once

cdr3_aa: CASKFSTGELFF
cdr3_nt: TGTGCCAGCAAGTTTAGCACCGGGGAGCTGTTTTTT
d_call: NA
j_call: TRBJ2-2
v_call: TRBV28
clone_size: medium-sized

cdr3_aa: CAWAGGSGANVLTF
cdr3_nt: TGTGCCTGGGCAGGGGGCTCTGGGGCCAACGTCCTGACTTTC
d_call: TRBD1
j_call: TRBJ2-6
v_call: TRBV30
clone_size: NA

cdr3_aa: CASSSHADRGGNQPQHF
cdr3_nt: TGTGCCAGCAGTTCGCATGCGGACAGGGGGGGAAATCAGCCCCAGCATTTT
d_call: TRBD1
j_call: TRBJ1-5
v_call: TRBV6-2/TRBV6-3
clone_size: few

cdr3_aa: CASSPSGTDTQYF
cdr3_nt: TGCGCCAGCAGTCCTAGCGGGACAGATACGCAGTATTTT
d_call: TRBD2
j_call: TRBJ2-3
v_call: TRBV10-1
clone_size: NA

cdr3_aa: CASSLLGLKLNNEQFF
cdr3_nt: TGTGCCAGCAGCTTGCTTGGCCTTAAGTTGAACAATGAGCAGTTCTTC
d_call: NA
j_call: TRBJ2-1
v_call: TRBV7-9
clone_size: NA

cdr3_aa: CASSLAVNNPETQYF
cdr3_nt: TGTGCCAGCAGCTTAGCGGTAAACAACCCAGAGACCCAGTACTTC
d_call: NA
j_call: TRBJ2-5
v_call: TRBV7-2
clone_size: NA

cdr3_aa: CASRHLGLKKGQRGQPQHF
cdr3_nt: TGTGCCAGCAGACATCTGGGGCTGAAGAAGGGACAGCGTGGGCAGCCCCAGCATTTT
d_call: TRBD1
j_call: TRBJ1-5
v_call: TRBV2
clone_size: NA

cdr3_aa: CASSAGREGNTIYF
cdr3_nt: TGTGCCAGCAGCGCCGGTCGGGAAGGAAACACCATATATTTT
d_call: NA
j_call: TRBJ1-3
v_call: TRBV9
clone_size: NA

cdr3_aa: CASQRRSGRGTDTQYF
cdr3_nt: TGTGCCAGCCAAAGGAGGAGTGGCAGGGGAACAGATACGCAGTATTTT
d_call: NA
j_call: TRBJ2-3
v_call: TRBV2
clone_size: NA

cdr3_aa: CASSLREETQYF
cdr3_nt: TGTGCCAGCAGCTTACGGGAAGAGACCCAGTACTTC
d_call: NA
j_call: TRBJ2-5
v_call: TRBV12-3/TRBV12-4
clone_size: NA

cdr3_aa: CASRTSGGYNEQFF
cdr3_nt: TGTGCCAGCAGGACTAGCGGGGGCTACAATGAGCAGTTCTTC
d_call: TRBD2
j_call: TRBJ2-1
v_call: TRBV28
clone_size: NA

cdr3_aa: CSVALAGVNTGELFF
cdr3_nt: TGCAGCGTCGCTTTAGCGGGGGTGAACACCGGGGAGCTGTTTTTT
d_call: TRBD2
j_call: TRBJ2-2
v_call: TRBV29-1
clone_size: NA

cdr3_aa: CASSRPGQSIKNIQYF
cdr3_nt: TGTGCCAGTAGTAGACCGGGACAGTCGATCAAAAACATTCAGTACTTC
d_call: TRBD1
j_call: TRBJ2-4
v_call: TRBV19
clone_size: NA

cdr3_aa: CASSSPGGAETQYF
cdr3_nt: TGTGCCAGCAGTTCGCCTGGGGGGGCGGAGACCCAGTACTTC
d_call: NA
j_call: TRBJ2-5
v_call: TRBV28
clone_size: few

cdr3_aa: CASVGGSPRLAKNIQYF
cdr3_nt: TGTGCCAGCGTTGGGGGCAGTCCAAGATTAGCCAAAAACATTCAGTACTTC
d_call: NA
j_call: TRBJ2-4
v_call: TRBV28
clone_size: NA

cdr3_aa: CASSSVPGQGATEAFF
cdr3_nt: TGTGCCAGCAGCTCCGTCCCGGGACAGGGGGCAACTGAAGCTTTCTTT
d_call: TRBD1
j_call: TRBJ1-1
v_call: TRBV5-8
clone_size: NA

cdr3_aa: CASIQGAGTYYGYTF
cdr3_nt: TGTGCCAGCATTCAGGGGGCTGGGACCTACTATGGCTACACCTTC
d_call: TRBD1
j_call: TRBJ1-2
v_call: TRBV6-5
clone_size: NA

cdr3_aa: CASSRELDRNTEAFF
cdr3_nt: TGTGCCAGCAGCCGTGAGTTGGACAGGAACACTGAAGCTTTCTTT
d_call: NA
j_call: TRBJ1-1
v_call: TRBV3-1/TRBV3-2
clone_size: NA

cdr3_aa: CASSFRTANIDTQYF
cdr3_nt: TGTGCCAGCAGCTTCCGGACAGCAAACATAGATACGCAGTATTTT
d_call: NA
j_call: TRBJ2-3
v_call: TRBV11-3
clone_size: NA

cdr3_aa: CASSPGSRGTEAFF
cdr3_nt: TGTGCCAGCTCACCGGGGTCCCGGGGCACTGAAGCTTTCTTT
d_call: NA
j_call: TRBJ1-1
v_call: TRBV18
clone_size: NA

cdr3_aa: CASSLGQTIGEQYF
cdr3_nt: TGCGCCAGCAGCTTGGGACAGACGATTGGCGAGCAGTACTTC
d_call: NA
j_call: TRBJ2-7
v_call: TRBV5-1
clone_size: NA

cdr3_aa: CASSPRYEQYF
cdr3_nt: TGTGCCAGCTCCCCTCGTTACGAGCAGTACTTC
d_call: NA
j_call: TRBJ2-7
v_call: TRBV18
clone_size: NA

cdr3_aa: CASSFVSSYEQYF
cdr3_nt: TGTGCCAGCAGTTTTGTCAGCTCCTACGAGCAGTACTTC
d_call: NA
j_call: TRBJ2-7
v_call: TRBV27
clone_size: NA

cdr3_aa: CASSPGGQGYGYTF
cdr3_nt: TGTGCCAGCAGCCCAGGGGGCCAAGGGTATGGCTACACCTTC
d_call: TRBD1
j_call: TRBJ1-2
v_call: TRBV9
clone_size: once

cdr3_aa: CASSSTSGSTDTQYF
cdr3_nt: TGCGCCAGCAGCAGTACTAGCGGTAGCACAGATACGCAGTATTTT
d_call: TRBD2
j_call: TRBJ2-3
v_call: TRBV5-1
clone_size: NA

cdr3_aa: CASSQESRGPNYGYTF
cdr3_nt: TGCGCCAGCAGCCAAGAGTCCAGGGGGCCTAACTATGGCTACACCTTC
d_call: TRBD1
j_call: TRBJ1-2
v_call: TRBV4-1
clone_size: NA

cdr3_aa: CASSDSGATNYGYTF
cdr3_nt: TGTGCCAGCAGTGACTCAGGGGCTACTAACTATGGCTACACCTTC
d_call: NA
j_call: TRBJ1-2
v_call: TRBV6-4
clone_size: NA

cdr3_aa: CSVIHEGARQTQYF
cdr3_nt: TGCAGCGTTATTCATGAGGGGGCACGCCAGACCCAGTACTTC
d_call: TRBD1
j_call: TRBJ2-5
v_call: TRBV29-1
clone_size: NA